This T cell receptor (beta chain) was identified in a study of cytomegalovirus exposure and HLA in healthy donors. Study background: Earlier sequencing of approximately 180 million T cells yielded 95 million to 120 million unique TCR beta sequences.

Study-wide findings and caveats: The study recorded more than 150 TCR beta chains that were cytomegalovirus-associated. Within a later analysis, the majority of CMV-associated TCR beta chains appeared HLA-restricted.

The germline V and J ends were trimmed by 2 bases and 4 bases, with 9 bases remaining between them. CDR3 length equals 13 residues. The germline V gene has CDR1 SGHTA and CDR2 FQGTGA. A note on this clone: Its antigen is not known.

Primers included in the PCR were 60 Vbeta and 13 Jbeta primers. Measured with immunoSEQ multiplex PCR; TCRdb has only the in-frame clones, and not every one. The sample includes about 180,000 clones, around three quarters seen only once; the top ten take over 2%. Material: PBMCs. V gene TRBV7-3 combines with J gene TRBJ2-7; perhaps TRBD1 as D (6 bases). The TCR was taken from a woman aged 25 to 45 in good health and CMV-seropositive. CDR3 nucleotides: TGTGCCAGCAGCTTATTTCAGGGGTACGAGCAGTACTTC. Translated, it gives CASSLFQGYEQYF.